These T cell receptor beta chains were read from a single sample in a study of post-analysis software for immune sequencing data. TCRdb reanalysed the PCR reads using MiXCR and keeps one entry per CDR3 protein. The sample lists roughly 600,000 distinct CDR3 sequences, 44% seen once, with 1.5% to 2% in the top ten. Sequencing input: blood. These receptor sequences come from a girl aged 5-17 years with multiple sclerosis. Both conserved end residues are part of each CDR3. The D gene is left open where the match is weak. The size of a clone is reported for some rows only, either as once, few or many, or as a class for expanded clones.

J: TRBJ2-5
D: TRBD2
size: -
V: TRBV7-9
DNA: TGTGCCAGCAGCTTAGCTAGCGGGGGGGCCTATGAGCAGTACTTC
CDR3: CASSLASGGAYEQYF

J: TRBJ1-2
D: -
size: few
V: TRBV9
DNA: TGTGCCAGCCTACGTCTTCGGGATTCTAACTATGGCTACACCTTC
CDR3: CASLRLRDSNYGYTF

J: TRBJ1-5
D: TRBD1
size: -
V: TRBV29-1
DNA: TGCAGCGTTAAACCCGGGACAGGGAATCAGCCCCAGCATTTT
CDR3: CSVKPGTGNQPQHF

J: TRBJ1-1
D: -
size: -
V: TRBV5-1
DNA: TGCGCCAGCAGCCCGGCCCGGCTAAACACTGAAGCTTTCTTT
CDR3: CASSPARLNTEAFF

J: TRBJ2-7
D: -
size: -
V: TRBV5-1
DNA: TGCGCCAGCAGCCAAAGCGCCGGGGGCGTCCCTTACGAGCAGTACTTC
CDR3: CASSQSAGGVPYEQYF

J: TRBJ1-2
D: TRBD1
size: -
V: TRBV6-5
DNA: TGTGCCAGCAGGGGACAGGGGGCGCGGTATGGCTACACCTTC
CDR3: CASRGQGARYGYTF

J: TRBJ2-7
D: TRBD2
size: -
V: TRBV4-1
DNA: TGCGCCAGCAGCCAACCGACTAGCGGGAGGGACGAGCAGTACTTC
CDR3: CASSQPTSGRDEQYF

J: TRBJ2-3
D: -
size: few
V: TRBV20-1
DNA: TGCAGTGCTAGAGATCCCTCCCTTGTCGATACGCAGTATTTT
CDR3: CSARDPSLVDTQYF

J: TRBJ2-5
D: -
size: -
V: TRBV12-3/TRBV12-4
DNA: TGTGCCAGCAGTTTTTCCACGGGACAAGAGACCCAGTACTTC
CDR3: CASSFSTGQETQYF

J: TRBJ1-1
D: -
size: -
V: TRBV12-3/TRBV12-4
DNA: TGTGCCAGCAGTTTATTCAACGCTGAAGCTTTCTTT
CDR3: CASSLFNAEAFF

J: TRBJ1-6
D: -
size: few
V: TRBV4-1
DNA: TGCGCCAGCAGCCAGGGGCACTATAATTCACCCCTCCACTTT
CDR3: CASSQGHYNSPLHF

J: TRBJ1-1
D: -
size: once
V: TRBV29-1
DNA: TGCAGCTTACAGGGTAGGGCGAACACTGAAGCTTTCTTT
CDR3: CSLQGRANTEAFF

J: TRBJ2-7
D: TRBD2
size: few
V: TRBV5-1
DNA: TGCGCCAGCAGCGCCCGGACTAGCGGGGCCTCCTACGAGCAGTACTTC
CDR3: CASSARTSGASYEQYF

J: TRBJ2-7
D: -
size: few
V: TRBV6-5
DNA: TGTGCCAGCAGTTACTCGGGGACAAGATACAGCGAGCAGTACTTC
CDR3: CASSYSGTRYSEQYF

J: TRBJ1-1
D: -
size: -
V: TRBV7-9
DNA: TGTGCCAGCAGCCCGCAGCTGAACACTGAAGCTTTCTTT
CDR3: CASSPQLNTEAFF

J: TRBJ1-1
D: -
size: -
V: TRBV7-2
DNA: TGTGCCAGCAGCTTAGCGCGTGGTCCTGAAGCTTTCTTT
CDR3: CASSLARGPEAFF

J: TRBJ2-3
D: -
size: -
V: TRBV18
DNA: TGTGCCAGCTCACCCCCAGACCCCTCGCCGGAGAGAGCTACGCAGTATTTT
CDR3: CASSPPDPSPERATQYF

J: TRBJ2-7
D: TRBD1
size: few
V: TRBV12-3/TRBV12-4
DNA: TGTGCCAGCAGTCCTCCGGGACAGCTCTACGAGCAGTACTTC
CDR3: CASSPPGQLYEQYF

J: TRBJ2-7
D: -
size: -
V: TRBV6-5
DNA: TGTGCCAGCAGTTACGAAAGGGACTCCTACGAGCAGTACTTC
CDR3: CASSYERDSYEQYF

J: TRBJ2-7
D: -
size: -
V: TRBV29-1
DNA: TGCAGCGTTGCTAAACTAGCCTCCTACAATGAGCAGTACTTC
CDR3: CSVAKLASYNEQYF

J: TRBJ1-2
D: -
size: -
V: TRBV12-3/TRBV12-4
DNA: TGTGCCAGCAGTTGGGGACGGATAAACTATGGCTACACCTTC
CDR3: CASSWGRINYGYTF

J: TRBJ2-7
D: TRBD1
size: -
V: TRBV28
DNA: TGTGCCAGCAGGGGGACAGGGCGGATGCACGAGCAGTACTTC
CDR3: CASRGTGRMHEQYF

J: TRBJ2-3
D: -
size: few
V: TRBV7-8
DNA: TGTGCCAGCACCCTCTTTAGCTTTAGCACAGATACGCAGTATTTT
CDR3: CASTLFSFSTDTQYF

J: TRBJ2-7
D: TRBD1
size: few
V: TRBV9
DNA: TGTGCCAGCAGCGCACAGGGGGACCCAACCTACGAGCAGTACTTC
CDR3: CASSAQGDPTYEQYF

J: TRBJ2-7
D: TRBD1
size: few
V: TRBV4-1
DNA: TGCGCCAGCAGCCAAGACCCCGGACAGGCGGACGAGCAGTACTTC
CDR3: CASSQDPGQADEQYF

J: TRBJ2-1
D: TRBD2
size: -
V: TRBV29-1
DNA: TGCAGCGTGAAACCGGGACTAGCGGACAATGAGCAGTTCTTC
CDR3: CSVKPGLADNEQFF

J: TRBJ2-7
D: -
size: -
V: TRBV29-1
DNA: TGCAGCGTTGAAGCAGGGGAGTCCTACGAGCAGTACTTC
CDR3: CSVEAGESYEQYF

J: TRBJ2-1
D: -
size: once
V: TRBV20-1
DNA: TGCAGTGCTAGAGATAAGTTGGGCAGTCCCACATACAATGAGCAGTTCTTC
CDR3: CSARDKLGSPTYNEQFF

J: TRBJ1-1
D: -
size: -
V: TRBV29-1
DNA: TGCAGCGCCCATGACACTGAAGCTTTCTTT
CDR3: CSAHDTEAFF

J: TRBJ1-2
D: TRBD1
size: -
V: TRBV5-1
DNA: TGCGCCAGCAGCCCCAGCTGGGGACAGGGATATGGCTACACCTTC
CDR3: CASSPSWGQGYGYTF

J: TRBJ2-5
D: TRBD2
size: many
V: TRBV20-1
DNA: TGCAGTGCTAGAGATACGGGGGGACCTTTCCCCACTGGGACCCAGTACTTC
CDR3: CSARDTGGPFPTGTQYF

J: TRBJ1-2
D: -
size: -
V: TRBV12-3/TRBV12-4
DNA: TGTGCCGGCACGTTCGGGGGAAGCTATGGCTACACCTTC
CDR3: CAGTFGGSYGYTF

J: TRBJ1-1
D: -
size: -
V: TRBV29-1
DNA: TGCAGCGCCCGATCTACCCCTGGACAGTTCAACACTGAAGCTTTCTTT
CDR3: CSARSTPGQFNTEAFF

J: TRBJ1-2
D: TRBD1
size: few
V: TRBV6-4
DNA: TGTGCCAGCAGCCAACTACCCGCGACAGGGGGCATTAACTATGGCTACACCTTC
CDR3: CASSQLPATGGINYGYTF

J: TRBJ2-1
D: -
size: -
V: TRBV2
DNA: TGTGCCGTCCTGGGTCCCGCACTCAACAATGAGCAGTTCTTC
CDR3: CAVLGPALNNEQFF

J: TRBJ2-7
D: -
size: -
V: TRBV24-1
DNA: TGTGCCACCAGTCCAGGGACCGGAGGGAACGAGCAGTACTTC
CDR3: CATSPGTGGNEQYF

J: TRBJ1-2
D: -
size: -
V: TRBV29-1
DNA: TGCAGCGCCCTCTCGGGGACCGCGGGTGCCTATGGCTACACCTTC
CDR3: CSALSGTAGAYGYTF

J: TRBJ1-5
D: TRBD1
size: -
V: TRBV12-3/TRBV12-4
DNA: TGTGCCAGCAGTTTAGAGGGGACAGGGGAAAGAAATCAGCCCCAGCATTTT
CDR3: CASSLEGTGERNQPQHF